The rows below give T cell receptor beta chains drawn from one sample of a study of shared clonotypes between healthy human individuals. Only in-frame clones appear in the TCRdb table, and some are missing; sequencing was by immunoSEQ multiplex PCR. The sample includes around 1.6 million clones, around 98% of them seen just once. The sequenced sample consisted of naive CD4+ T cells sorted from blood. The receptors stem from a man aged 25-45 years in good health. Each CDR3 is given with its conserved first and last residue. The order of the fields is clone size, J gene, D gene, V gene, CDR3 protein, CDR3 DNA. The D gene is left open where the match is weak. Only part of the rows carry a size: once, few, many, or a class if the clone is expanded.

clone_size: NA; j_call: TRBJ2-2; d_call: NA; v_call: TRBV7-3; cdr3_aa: CASSPGKVTGELFF; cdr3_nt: TGTGCCAGCAGCCCGGGAAAAGTCACCGGGGAGCTGTTTTTT
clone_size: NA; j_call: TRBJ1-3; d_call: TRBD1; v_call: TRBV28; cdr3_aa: CASSFQDRVGNTIYF; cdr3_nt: TGTGCCAGCAGTTTCCAAGACAGGGTTGGAAACACCATATATTTT
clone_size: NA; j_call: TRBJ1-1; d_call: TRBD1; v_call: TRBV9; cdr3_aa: CASSETGTGTFEAFF; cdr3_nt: TGTGCCAGCAGCGAAACCGGGACAGGGACGTTTGAAGCTTTCTTT
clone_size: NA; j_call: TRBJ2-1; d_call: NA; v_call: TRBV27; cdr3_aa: CASTLLAGQGGGEQFF; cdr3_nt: TGTGCCAGCACCCTTTTAGCGGGGCAGGGGGGGGGTGAGCAGTTCTTC
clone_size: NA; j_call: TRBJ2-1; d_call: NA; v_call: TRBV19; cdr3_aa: CASSGNYNEQFF; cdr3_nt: TGTGCCAGTAGTGGCAACTACAATGAGCAGTTCTTC
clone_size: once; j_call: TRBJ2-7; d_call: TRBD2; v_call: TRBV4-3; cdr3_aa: CASSQGLAGGSYEQYF; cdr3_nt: TGCGCCAGCAGCCAGGGACTAGCGGGGGGCTCCTACGAGCAGTACTTC
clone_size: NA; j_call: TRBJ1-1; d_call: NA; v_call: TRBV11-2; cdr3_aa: CASSSNKIHAEAFF; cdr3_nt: TGTGCCAGCAGCAGTAACAAGATTCACGCTGAAGCTTTCTTT
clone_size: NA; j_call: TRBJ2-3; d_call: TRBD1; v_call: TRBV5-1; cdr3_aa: CASSELTGTTDTQYF; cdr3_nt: TGCGCCAGCAGCGAGTTGACAGGGACCACAGATACGCAGTATTTT
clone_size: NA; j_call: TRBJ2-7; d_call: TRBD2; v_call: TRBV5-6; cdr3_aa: CASSRLAGGYEQYF; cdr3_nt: TGTGCCAGCAGCCGACTAGCGGGAGGATACGAGCAGTACTTC
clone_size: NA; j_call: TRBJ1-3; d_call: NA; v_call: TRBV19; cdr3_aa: CASTLLGVGNTIYF; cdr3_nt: TGTGCCAGTACCCTTTTGGGAGTCGGAAACACCATATATTTT
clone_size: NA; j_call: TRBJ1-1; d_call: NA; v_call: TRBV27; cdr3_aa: CASSYLQGTEAFF; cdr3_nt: TGTGCCAGCAGTTACTTGCAGGGCACTGAAGCTTTCTTT
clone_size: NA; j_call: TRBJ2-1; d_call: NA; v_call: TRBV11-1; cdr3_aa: CASSLAVSGRGYNEQFF; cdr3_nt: TGTGCCAGCAGCTTAGCGGTTTCAGGGCGCGGCTACAATGAGCAGTTCTTC
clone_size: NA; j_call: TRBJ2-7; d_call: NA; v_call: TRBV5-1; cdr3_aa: CASSPNGRLPYEQYF; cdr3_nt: TGTGCCAGCAGCCCCAACGGACGGCTCCCCTACGAGCAGTACTTC
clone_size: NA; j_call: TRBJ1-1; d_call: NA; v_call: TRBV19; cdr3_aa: CASNSGRYTEAFF; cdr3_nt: TGTGCCAGTAACTCCGGACGATACACTGAAGCTTTCTTT
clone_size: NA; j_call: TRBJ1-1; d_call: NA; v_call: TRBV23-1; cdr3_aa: CASRGLAHMNTEAFF; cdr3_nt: TGCGCCAGCAGGGGGCTCGCTCATATGAACACTGAAGCTTTCTTT
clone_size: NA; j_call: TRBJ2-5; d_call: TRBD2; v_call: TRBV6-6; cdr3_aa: CASSYPRGREETQYF; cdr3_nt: TGTGCCAGCAGTTACCCGAGAGGGAGGGAGGAGACCCAGTACTTC
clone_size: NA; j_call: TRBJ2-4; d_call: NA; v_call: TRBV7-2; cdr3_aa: CASSLRGADIQYF; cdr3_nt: TGTGCCAGCAGCTTACGGGGGGCGGACATTCAGTACTTC
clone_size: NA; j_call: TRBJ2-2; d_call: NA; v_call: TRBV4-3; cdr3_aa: CASSQVGRNTGELFF; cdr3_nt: TGCGCCAGCAGCCAAGTTGGGCGAAACACCGGGGAGCTGTTTTTT
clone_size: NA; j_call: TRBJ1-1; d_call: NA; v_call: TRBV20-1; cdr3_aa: CSARNTEAFF; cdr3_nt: TGCAGTGCTCGAAACACTGAAGCTTTCTTT
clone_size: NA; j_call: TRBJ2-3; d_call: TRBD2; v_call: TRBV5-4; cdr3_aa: CASRDGRAGTDTQYF; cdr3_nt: TGTGCCAGCAGGGACGGGAGGGCCGGCACAGATACGCAGTATTTT
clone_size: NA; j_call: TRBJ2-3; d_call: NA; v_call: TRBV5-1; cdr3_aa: CASSPRGMSTDTQYF; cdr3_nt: TGCGCCAGCAGCCCGAGGGGGATGAGCACAGATACGCAGTATTTT
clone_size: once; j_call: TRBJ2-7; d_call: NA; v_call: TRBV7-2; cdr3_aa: CASSLRTAYEQYF; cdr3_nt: TGTGCCAGCAGCTTACGGACAGCCTACGAGCAGTACTTC
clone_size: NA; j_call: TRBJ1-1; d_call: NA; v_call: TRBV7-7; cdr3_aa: CASSPRRVTEAFF; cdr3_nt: TGTGCCAGCAGCCCCCGCAGGGTGACTGAAGCTTTCTTT
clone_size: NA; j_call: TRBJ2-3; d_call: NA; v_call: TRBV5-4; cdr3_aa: CASSLALASSTDTQYF; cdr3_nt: TGTGCCAGCAGCTTGGCATTGGCTAGCTCCACAGATACGCAGTATTTT
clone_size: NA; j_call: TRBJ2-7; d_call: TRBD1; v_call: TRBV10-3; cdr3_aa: CAISNPGQGALQQYF; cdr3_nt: TGTGCCATCAGTAACCCGGGACAGGGGGCCTTGCAGCAGTACTTC